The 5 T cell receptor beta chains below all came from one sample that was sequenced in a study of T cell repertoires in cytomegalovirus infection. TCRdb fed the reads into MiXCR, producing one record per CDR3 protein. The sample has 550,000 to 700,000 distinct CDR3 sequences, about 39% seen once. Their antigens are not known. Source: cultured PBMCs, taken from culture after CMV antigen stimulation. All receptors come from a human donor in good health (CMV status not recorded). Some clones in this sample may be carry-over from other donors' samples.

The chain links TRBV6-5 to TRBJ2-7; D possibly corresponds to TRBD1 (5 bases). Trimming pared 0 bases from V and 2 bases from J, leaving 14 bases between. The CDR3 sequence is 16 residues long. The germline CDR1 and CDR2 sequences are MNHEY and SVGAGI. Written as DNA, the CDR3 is TGTGCCAGCAGTTACTCTGCGACAGTTTATCCCTACGAGCAGTACTTC. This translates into CASSYSATVYPYEQYF.

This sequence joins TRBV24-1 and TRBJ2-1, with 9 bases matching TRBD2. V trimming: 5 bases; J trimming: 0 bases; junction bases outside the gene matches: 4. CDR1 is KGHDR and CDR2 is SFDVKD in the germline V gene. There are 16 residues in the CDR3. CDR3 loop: CATSGTSASSYNEQFF. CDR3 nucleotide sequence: TGTGCCACCAGTGGGACTAGCGCGAGCTCCTACAATGAGCAGTTCTTC.

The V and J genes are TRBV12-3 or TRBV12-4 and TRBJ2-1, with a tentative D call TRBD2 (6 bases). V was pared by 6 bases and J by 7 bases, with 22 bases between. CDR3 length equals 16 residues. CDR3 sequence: CASSLGGFSPRNEQFF. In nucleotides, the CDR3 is TGTGCCAGCAGCTTGGGAGGTTTCTCCCCCAGGAATGAGCAGTTCTTC.

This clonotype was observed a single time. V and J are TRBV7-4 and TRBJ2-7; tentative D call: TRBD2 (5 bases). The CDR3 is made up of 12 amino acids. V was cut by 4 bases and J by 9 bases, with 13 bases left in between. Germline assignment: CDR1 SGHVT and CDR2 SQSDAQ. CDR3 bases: TGTGCCAGCAGCTCACTAGATTCTGGGCAGTACTTC. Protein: CASSSLDSGQYF. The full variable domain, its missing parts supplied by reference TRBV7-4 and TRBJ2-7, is GAGVSQSPRYKVAKRGRDVALRCDSISGHVTLYWYRQTLGQGSEVLTYSQSDAQRDKSGRPSGRFSAERPERSVSTLKIQRTEQGDSAVYLCASSSLDSGQYFGPGTRLTVT.

This CDR3 reads CASSASPYNEQFF. In DNA form, the CDR3 reads TGTGCCAGCAGCGCAAGCCCCTACAATGAGCAGTTCTTC. This sequence joins TRBV11-3 and TRBJ2-1; D not resolved. CDR3 size: 13 residues. Germline CDR1 and CDR2: SGHNT and YENEEA. The V end lost 5 bases, the J end lost 2 bases, and 7 bases lay between the germline ends.